Below, 5 T cell receptor beta chains from the same sample are listed, as sequenced in a study of cytomegalovirus exposure and HLA in healthy donors. It was with 60 Vbeta and 13 Jbeta primers that the PCR ran. The data were produced by immunoSEQ multiplex PCR, yet TCRdb's version contains in-frame clones alone and is incomplete. The sample records 75,000 to 90,000 clones, around 77% being singletons. The source material was PBMCs. These TCRs come from a man aged 50 to 59 in good health and CMV-seronegative.

The chain carries TRBV7-3 and TRBJ2-1; TRBD1 agrees at 7 bases. The CDR3 has 13 amino acids. Germline lookup yields CDR1 SGHTA and CDR2 FQGTGA. J gave up 10 bases and V 5 bases, and 8 bases lay outside the gene matches. CDR3 DNA: TGTGCCAGCAGCGTCCCGGGACAGAGCGAGCAGTTCTTC. Protein sequence: CASSVPGQSEQFF.

As for this clone: The junction differs from germline at one of its ends, possibly a read error. At the DNA level, this CDR3 is encoded by other sequences in the same sample as well. This chain connects TRBV30 to TRBJ1-6; D gene ambiguous. CDR1 is GTSNPN and CDR2 is SVGIG in the germline V gene (reference sequence). CDR3 length equals 13 residues. CDR3 in DNA: TGTGCCTGGGGACTCATGAATAATTCCCCCCTCCACTTT. As protein: CAWGLMNNSPLHF.

This chain connects TRBV6-6 to TRBJ2-1; D is undetermined. Trimming removed 6 bases at V and 6 bases at J, with 9 bases between. Looked up from germline, CDR1 is MNHNY and CDR2 is SVGAGI (reference sequence). The CDR3 is 12 residues long. The CDR3 sequence is CASRRLGNEQFF. The CDR3 nucleotides are TGTGCCAGCAGGAGGCTCGGCAATGAGCAGTTCTTC.

The gene calls are TRBV9 and TRBJ2-3, with TRBD2 identical over 8 bases. With V trimmed by 4 bases and J by 1 base, 5 bases remained unmatched. Germline lookup yields CDR1 SGDLS and CDR2 YYNGEE. The CDR3 has 15 amino acids. CDR3 in amino acids: CASSPSGGRTDTQYF. The CDR3, as DNA: TGTGCCAGCAGCCCCAGCGGGGGTCGCACAGATACGCAGTATTTT.

The genes are TRBV9 and TRBJ1-1, with D possibly being TRBD1 (5 bases). CDR3 length equals 15 residues. The germline gives CDR1 SGDLS, CDR2 YYNGEE. Trimming shortened V by 3 bases and J by 1 base, and 13 bases separated the two germline ends. This CDR3 reads CASSDLRQRNTEAFF. The CDR3 coding sequence is TGTGCCAGCAGCGACCTCCGACAGAGGAACACTGAAGCTTTCTTT.